Listed here are 20 T cell receptor beta chains from one sample, sequenced in a study of spatial heterogeneity in lung cancer. Regarding time point: blood at routine non-recurrence follow-up after resection. Without sorting, whole RNA was sequenced from tumor, nontumor lung or frozen PBMC. TCRdb independently ran MiXCR on the 5' RACE reads; one entry per CDR3 protein. The sample contains some 120,000 distinct CDR3 sequences, 12% of which appear only once. Sample: PBMCs, taken at follow-up. These receptors originate from a male donor with early-stage non-small cell lung cancer.

This clonotype was detected ten times or more. The chain employs TRBV6-5 and TRBJ2-3; possibly TRBD1 for D (6 bases). The CDR3 is 14 residues long. Germline V gene sequence: CDR1 MNHEY, CDR2 SVGAGI. V gave up 2 bases and J gave up 4 bases, with 10 bases separating them. The CDR3 bases are TGTGCCAGCAGTTACGGGGGCCGGGCAGATACGCAGTATTTT. This sequence encodes CASSYGGRADTQYF.

There are many counts of this clonotype. The rearrangement joins TRBV28 to TRBJ2-2; 12 bases align to TRBD2. The ends lost 4 bases at V and 4 bases at J; junction bases unmatched: 7. From germline, CDR1 is MDHEN and CDR2 SYDVKM. The length of the CDR3 is 17 residues. The CDR3 DNA follows: TGTGCCAGCAGTTCTACTAGCGGGGGGCTATTCACCGGGGAGCTGTTTTTT. Translation gives CASSSTSGGLFTGELFF.

This clonotype has at least ten counts. The chain combines TRBV29-1 with TRBJ1-2, with no clear D. Per germline, CDR1 SQVTM and CDR2 ANQGSEA. V gave up 2 bases and J gave up 5 bases, with 15 bases separating them. This CDR3 has 14 residues. CDR3: CSVELRGLRYGYTF. For the CDR3, the DNA is TGCAGCGTTGAATTACGGGGTCTCAGATATGGCTACACCTTC. The full variable domain, with the rest looked up from reference TRBV29-1 and TRBJ1-2, is SAVISQKPSRDICQRGTSLTIQCQVDSQVTMMFWYRQQPGQSLTLIATANQGSEATYESGFVIDKFPISRPNLTFSTLTVSNMSPEDSSIYLCSVELRGLRYGYTFGSGTRLTVV.

This clonotype turned up a few times. The V gene is TRBV12-3 or TRBV12-4, the J gene TRBJ2-3; tentative D call: TRBD2 (5 bases). The CDR3 sequence is 17 residues long. V lost 1 base to trimming and J lost 1 base, with 15 bases between them. CDR3 nucleotides: TGTGCCAGCAGTTTAGGTCGGGGTGGGGTCGGCACAGATACGCAGTATTTT. It yields the protein CASSLGRGGVGTDTQYF.

The V call is TRBV12-3 or TRBV12-4, the J call TRBJ2-2; 11 positions match TRBD1. There are 15 residues in the CDR3. The ends lost 6 bases at V and 2 bases at J; junction bases unmatched: 2. CDR3 DNA sequence: TGTGCCAGCAGAGGGACAGGGGGAAACACCGGGGAGCTGTTTTTT. It yields the protein CASRGTGGNTGELFF.

This chain links TRBV7-9 with TRBJ2-3, with a tentative D call TRBD1 (6 bases). V shed 6 bases and J shed 6 bases, with 13 bases lying between them. Germline V gene sequence: CDR1 SEHNR, CDR2 FQNEAQ (reference sequence). The CDR3 covers 13 residues. This chain's CDR3 is CASRLTGSDTQYF. The CDR3 nucleotides read TGTGCCAGCAGATTAACAGGGTCGGATACGCAGTATTTT.

The rearrangement uses TRBV10-3 and TRBJ2-3; D is uncertain. With 2 bases removed from V and 1 base from J, the gap between germline ends came to 10 bases. The CDR3 extends over 15 amino acids. Germline values: CDR1 ENHRY, CDR2 SYGVKD. The DNA of the CDR3 is TGTGCCATCAGTGAGGAGAGGACGGGCACAGATACGCAGTATTTT. The encoded protein is CAISEERTGTDTQYF.

The rearrangement uses TRBV18 and TRBJ2-7, with 8 positions matching TRBD2. With 5 bases clipped from V and 7 bases from J, the junction kept 16 bases outside the gene matches. There are 16 residues in the CDR3. Per germline, CDR1 KGHSH and CDR2 LQKENI. CDR3 in amino acids: CASSSSSPGGSGEQYF. Here the CDR3 DNA reads TGTGCCAGCTCATCTTCTTCTCCGGGAGGGTCGGGGGAGCAGTACTTC.

The chain links TRBV7-2 to TRBJ1-2; 8 bases are shared with TRBD1. The CDR3 runs 16 residues. CDR1 and CDR2 (germline): SGHTA, FQGNSA. After removal of 3 bases from V and 4 bases from J, the junction contained 10 bases not matched to a gene. In DNA, the CDR3 is TGTGCCAGCAGCTTCCAATACGGGACAGGTTCCTATGGCTACACCTTC. This encodes CASSFQYGTGSYGYTF.

CDR3 in amino acids: CASSYVQGHYTF. The CDR3 nucleotides read TGTGCCAGCAGCTACGTACAGGGGCACTACACCTTC. The V gene is TRBV11-2, the J gene TRBJ1-2; 7 bases match TRBD1. The trim removed 4 bases at V and 10 bases at J, leaving 6 bases unmatched. Germline V lookup: CDR1 SGHAT, CDR2 FQNNGV. CDR3 length equals 12 residues.

The rearrangement links TRBV10-3 to TRBJ2-2, with TRBD1 matching over 8 bases. J lost 4 bases, V lost 5 bases, and 6 bases had no gene match. The germline CDR1 and CDR2 sequences are ENHRY and SYGVKD. This CDR3 has 15 amino acids. The CDR3 loop is CAISPTGAGTGELFF. Written as DNA, the CDR3 is TGTGCCATCAGTCCGACAGGGGCAGGCACCGGGGAGCTGTTTTTT.

This clonotype was detected only a few times. The V gene is TRBV5-1, the J gene TRBJ1-4, with a tentative D call TRBD1 (6 bases). The germline V gene encodes CDR1 SGHRS and CDR2 YFSETQ. This CDR3 has 14 amino acids. V was shortened by 4 bases and J by 4 bases, with 11 bases between the two germline ends. The CDR3 sequence is CASSPGQFNEKLFF. The DNA of the CDR3 is TGCGCCAGCAGCCCCGGACAGTTTAATGAAAAACTGTTTTTT.

This clonotype was detected only a few times. This rearrangement joins TRBV6-1 to TRBJ1-2, with 11 bases matching TRBD1. Germline CDR1 MNHNS, CDR2 SASEGT. The CDR3 contains 14 residues. The J segment lost 4 bases and the V segment lost 6 bases, leaving 4 bases of the junction unmatched. In DNA, the CDR3 is TGTGCCAGCAGAGGACAGGGGGCTTTCTATGGCTACACCTTC. Its translation is CASRGQGAFYGYTF.

This clonotype was counted between two and nine times. The CDR3: CASGGTDQETQYF. In DNA form, the CDR3 reads TGCGCCAGCGGAGGGACGGATCAAGAGACCCAGTACTTC. The chain joins TRBV5-1 to TRBJ2-5, with D perhaps TRBD2 (6 bases). The CDR3 is 13 amino acids. Trimming pared 7 bases from V and 2 bases from J, leaving 12 bases between. Germline V gene lookup returns CDR1 SGHRS and CDR2 YFSETQ.

The V and J genes are TRBV28 and TRBJ1-1; possibly TRBD1 for D (6 bases). V shed 5 bases and J shed 4 bases, with 17 bases lying between them. There are 15 residues in the CDR3. CDR1 MDHEN and CDR2 SYDVKM come from the germline V gene. DNA for the CDR3: TGTGCCAGCAGTGAACAGGGCCTCTTGGTCACTGAAGCTTTCTTT. This encodes CASSEQGLLVTEAFF.

This clonotype came up a few times. The V and J genes are TRBV11-3 and TRBJ2-1; D perhaps matches TRBD2 (6 bases). Germline CDR1 and CDR2: SGHNT and YENEEA. This CDR3 comprises 15 residues. Trimming took 3 bases from V and 0 from J, leaving 9 bases between them. In DNA, the CDR3 is TGTGCCAGCAGCTTTGACGGGAGCTCCTACAATGAGCAGTTCTTC. Translation: CASSFDGSSYNEQFF.

There are a few counts of this clonotype. The rearrangement joins TRBV9 to TRBJ2-2; D might be TRBD2 (5 bases). The V and J ends lost 0 bases and 3 bases respectively, with 12 bases between them. This CDR3 has 16 amino acids. Germline-derived CDR1 and CDR2 are SGDLS and YYNGEE. As DNA, the CDR3 is TGTGCCAGCAGCGTAGAGACTACCCGAGACACCGGGGAGCTGTTTTTT. Protein: CASSVETTRDTGELFF.

Many counts were recorded for this clonotype. This rearrangement joins TRBV10-3 to TRBJ1-1; D is ambiguous. The germline V gene encodes CDR1 ENHRY and CDR2 SYGVKD. With 0 bases removed from V and 11 bases from J, the gap between germline ends came to 16 bases. The CDR3 has 14 residues. The CDR3, as DNA: TGTGCCATCAGTGAGTCTGGGGAGACCGGAGGGGCTTTCTTT. It is translated as CAISESGETGGAFF.

This clonotype was seen more than once but under ten times. The chain recombines TRBV24-1 with TRBJ2-1; 10 bases match TRBD1. CDR3 length equals 15 residues. CDR1 and CDR2 (germline): KGHDR, SFDVKD. J gave up 7 bases and V 4 bases, and 6 bases lay outside the gene matches. The CDR3 nucleotides read TGTGCCACCAGTGACCCGGGACAGGGGATGAATGAGCAGTTCTTC. Translation: CATSDPGQGMNEQFF.

This clonotype was seen a handful of times. V is TRBV6-1 and J is TRBJ1-2, with no clear D. V lost 5 bases and J 4 bases, leaving 8 bases between the germline ends. From germline, CDR1 is MNHNS and CDR2 SASEGT. The CDR3 extends over 12 amino acids. DNA for the CDR3: TGTGCCAGCAGTACATCTTTCTATGGCTACACCTTC. Its translation is CASSTSFYGYTF.